This paragraph covers one T cell receptor beta chain sequence. This entry comes from a study of blood T cell repertoires in COVID-19. Trimming stripped 6 bases from V and 0 bases from J, with 11 bases between. This CDR3 is 15 amino acids long. CDR1 is ENHRY and CDR2 is SYGVKD in the germline V gene. Sequencing used immunoSEQ multiplex PCR; TCRdb keeps in-frame clones, though not all of them. The table records under 60,000 clones, about 88% of them present only once. The source is a man aged 55-75 years with acute or convalescent COVID-19. Sequencing used peripheral blood. The chain uses TRBV10-3 and TRBJ2-2, with D possibly TRBD1 on 6 matching bases. The CDR3 loop reads CAIRTGPANTGELFF. The CDR3 region has the DNA TGTGCCATCAGGACAGGTCCCGCGAACACCGGGGAGCTGTTTTTT.